The 9 T cell receptor beta chains listed next were all sequenced from one sample in a study of cytomegalovirus exposure and HLA in healthy donors. PCR was performed using 60 Vbeta and 13 Jbeta primers. The method was immunoSEQ multiplex PCR; TCRdb's version includes in-frame clones alone and lacks a portion of them. Among more than 90,000 clones listed, around four fifths were seen once. Sequencing used PBMCs. The source of these receptors is a woman in her fifties or sixties in good health and CMV-seronegative.

V usage is TRBV5-6 and J usage is TRBJ2-1, with D perhaps TRBD2 (5 bases). V was shortened by 0 bases and J by 12 bases, with 22 bases between the two germline ends. This CDR3 is 16 amino acids long. Germline CDR1 SGHDT, CDR2 YYEEEE. The CDR3 DNA reads as TGTGCCAGCAGCTTGGGACTATTAGACTACAATGAAGGGCAGTTCTTC. It specifies CASSLGLLDYNEGQFF.

The rearrangement uses TRBV6-1 and TRBJ1-5; D unclear. CDR1 and CDR2 (germline): MNHNS, SASEGT. V lost 0 bases and J lost 6, with 18 bases in between. This CDR3 has 17 amino acids. DNA for the CDR3: TGTGCCAGCAGTGAAGCGGGGTCCCCCCAGCGGAGTCAGCCCCAGCATTTT. This encodes CASSEAGSPQRSQPQHF.

This clone is a singleton in its sample. This rearrangement joins TRBV28 to TRBJ2-1; tentative D call: TRBD1 (5 bases). The ends were cut back, 5 bases at V and 5 bases at J, with 10 bases in the middle. The CDR3 is 13 residues long. CDR1 MDHEN and CDR2 SYDVKM come from the germline V gene. CDR3 in amino acids: CASSQGFNNEQFF. As DNA, the CDR3 is TGTGCCAGCAGTCAGGGTTTCAACAATGAGCAGTTCTTC.

The chain couples TRBV2 to TRBJ1-1, with D unclear. CDR3 length equals 14 residues. In germline, CDR1 is SNHLY, CDR2 FYNNEI. V shed 3 bases and J shed 1 base, with 9 bases lying between them. CDR3 in DNA: TGTGCCAGCAGTGATGATGGGAGGAACACTGAAGCTTTCTTT. It specifies CASSDDGRNTEAFF. The variable domain in full, completed from reference TRBV2 and TRBJ1-1, reads EPEVTQTPSHQVTQMGQEVILRCVPISNHLYFYWYRQILGQKVEFLVSFYNNEISEKSEIFDDQFSVERPDGSNFTLKIRSTKLEDSAMYFCASSDDGRNTEAFFGQGTRLTVV.

The J gene is TRBJ1-5, the V gene TRBV4-1; 7 bases map to TRBD1. CDR1 and CDR2 from the germline V gene are MGHRA and YSYEKL. CDR3 length: 13 residues. J lost 7 bases, V lost 1 base, and 1 base had no gene match. The CDR3 loop is CASSQGTGQPQHF. The CDR3 DNA reads as TGCGCCAGCAGCCAAGGGACAGGACAGCCCCAGCATTTT.

The chain links TRBV4-1 to TRBJ1-2, with 7 bases that match TRBD1. The CDR3 is made up of 15 amino acids. The V gene end was trimmed by 0 bases and the J gene end by 6 bases; junction bases not matched to a gene: 7. Germline loops: CDR1 MGHRA, CDR2 YSYEKL. CDR3 sequence (DNA): TGCGCCAGCAGCCAAGAAGTAGGAGGGGGCAATGGCTACACCTTC. Protein sequence: CASSQEVGGGNGYTF.

The rearrangement links TRBV25-1 to TRBJ1-6; the D gene is possibly TRBD1 (5 bases). Trimming removed 5 bases from V and 10 bases from J, with 21 bases in between. Germline loops: CDR1 MGHDK, CDR2 SYGVNS. This CDR3 is 16 amino acids long. The CDR3: CASSLQGGASGSPLHF. CDR3 DNA: TGTGCCAGCAGTCTCCAGGGAGGGGCGTCAGGATCACCCCTCCACTTT.

This clone came up once. V gene TRBV5-6 combines with J gene TRBJ2-7; a weak D match, TRBD1 (5 bases). V lost 0 bases and J lost 5, with 12 bases in between. Germline V gives CDR1 SGHDT, CDR2 YYEEEE. There are 14 residues in the CDR3. The CDR3: CASSLVGLANEQYF. The CDR3 DNA reads TGTGCCAGCAGCTTGGTGGGGCTGGCCAACGAGCAGTACTTC.

The gene calls are TRBV28 and TRBJ2-7; TRBD1 matches at 8 bases. The CDR3 runs to 14 residues. Germline V lookup: CDR1 MDHEN, CDR2 SYDVKM. The V gene end was trimmed by 5 bases and the J gene end by 7 bases; junction bases not matched to a gene: 10. CDR3 DNA: TGTGCCAGCAGTCCCCCAGGACAGGGTGGAGAGCAGTACTTC. Translating it yields CASSPPGQGGEQYF.